The 7 T cell receptor beta chains below come from one sample, sequenced in a study of T cell repertoires in cytomegalovirus infection (dated by TCRdb to about 2019). This sample was sequenced with an Illumina HiSeq 1500. TCRdb reanalyzed the raw reads on its own, using fastp at Q25 for trimming and MiXCR for clone calling, and kept in-frame beta chains. Under each unique CDR3 protein, matching rows form one entry showing the most common genes and DNA. This sample holds some 300,000 distinct CDR3 sequences; about 17% were observed only once. Around 12% of the sample is in the top ten clones. The specimen was PBMCs. Receptors originate from a human donor in good health (CMV status not recorded). Some clones in this sample may be carry-over from other donors' samples.

In its sample, this clonotype was seen a few times. This chain connects TRBV6-2 or TRBV6-3 to TRBJ2-1; D possibly corresponds to TRBD2 (6 bases). The CDR3 contains 15 residues. Looked up from germline, CDR1 is MNHEY and CDR2 is SVGEGT. The ends were cut back, 4 bases at V and 6 bases at J, with 16 bases in the middle. The CDR3 sequence: CASSLPLDGSNEQFF. As DNA, the CDR3 is TGTGCCAGCAGTTTACCTTTAGACGGGAGCAATGAGCAGTTCTTC.

The V gene is TRBV7-2, the J gene TRBJ1-6; 8 bases agree with TRBD1. CDR3 length equals 15 residues. Looked up from germline, CDR1 is SGHTA and CDR2 is FQGNSA. J lost 7 bases, V lost 5 bases, and 7 bases had no gene match. CDR3 in DNA: TGTGCCAGCAGCGACCGGACAGGGCAAAATTCACCCCTCCACTTT. Translating it yields CASSDRTGQNSPLHF.

The rearrangement joins TRBV2 to TRBJ1-5; D uncertain. Germline V gives CDR1 SNHLY, CDR2 FYNNEI. The CDR3 is 11 amino acids. V gave up 3 bases and J gave up 7 bases, with 4 bases separating them. CDR3 amino acids: CASSDGQPQHF. In DNA form, the CDR3 reads TGTGCCAGCAGTGACGGGCAGCCCCAGCATTTT.

This clonotype has a count of ten or more. The rearrangement links TRBV6-1 to TRBJ2-3, with 10 bases matching TRBD2. J gave up 7 bases and V 11 bases, and 9 bases lay outside the gene matches. There are 13 residues in the CDR3. The germline CDR1 and CDR2 sequences are MNHNS and SASEGT. CDR3 sequence reads: CAASGGAVYTQYF. CDR3 sequence (DNA): TGTGCCGCCAGCGGGGGGGCCGTGTATACGCAGTATTTT.

The rearrangement links TRBV20-1 to TRBJ2-2; a possible D gene is TRBD2 (5 bases). Germline V gene data show CDR1 as DFQATT and CDR2 as SNEGSKA (reference sequence). V was shortened by 0 bases and J by 1 base, with 9 bases between the two germline ends. This CDR3 contains 15 residues. In DNA form, the CDR3 reads TGCAGTGCTAGAGACAGAGCGGTGAACACCGGGGAGCTGTTTTTT. It encodes CSARDRAVNTGELFF.

Notes on this clonotype: The junction does not match germline at one end; this may be a read error. This chain connects TRBV13 to TRBJ1-1, with D uncertain. This CDR3 is 13 amino acids long. CDR1 is PRHDT, CDR2 FYEKMQ, per germline (reference sequence). The CDR3 sequence is CASSLGSSTEVFF. DNA of the CDR3: TGTGCCAGCAGCTTAGGGAGTAGCACTGAAGTTTTCTTT.

This clonotype was counted ten times or more. The rearrangement uses TRBV28 and TRBJ2-7; D not certain. Per germline, CDR1 MDHEN and CDR2 SYDVKM. The CDR3 covers 12 residues. Trimming shortened V by 7 bases and J by 0 bases, and 7 bases separated the two germline ends. CDR3 nucleotide sequence: TGTGCCAGCACCCGGAGCTCCTACGAGCAGTACTTC. This sequence encodes CASTRSSYEQYF.